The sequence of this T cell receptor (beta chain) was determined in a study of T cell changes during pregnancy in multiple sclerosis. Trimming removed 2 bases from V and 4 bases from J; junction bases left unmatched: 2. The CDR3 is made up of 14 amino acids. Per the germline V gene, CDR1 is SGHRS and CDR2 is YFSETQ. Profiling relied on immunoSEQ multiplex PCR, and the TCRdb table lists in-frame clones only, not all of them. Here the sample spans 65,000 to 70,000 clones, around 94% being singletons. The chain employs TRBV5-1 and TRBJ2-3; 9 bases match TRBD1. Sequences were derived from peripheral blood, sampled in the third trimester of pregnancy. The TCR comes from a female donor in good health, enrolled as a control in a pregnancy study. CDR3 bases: TGCGCCAGCAGCTTACAGGGGGCCGCAGATACGCAGTATTTT. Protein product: CASSLQGAADTQYF.